Sequencing of this T cell receptor beta chain was carried out in a study of cytomegalovirus exposure and HLA in healthy donors. Whole-study context: A later analysis reported the approximately 120 validation repertoires used the same platform as the approximately 670 first-cohort repertoires. Study-wide results and caveats: Reports showed the classifier diagnosing cytomegalovirus status with high specificity and sensitivity.

Separation from the approximately 690-subject first cohort characterized the roughly 120-subject validation cohort, to which the donors belonged. Profiling relied on immunoSEQ multiplex PCR, and the TCRdb table lists in-frame clones only, not all of them. Among 50,000 or so clones listed, roughly 94% were seen once. This clone was picked up a small number of times. Antigen: not known. The sequence was collected from a man younger than 35 in good health and CMV-seronegative. Material for sequencing was PBMCs.

The CDR3 spells CASSYQGNTEAFF. The CDR3, as DNA: TGTGCCAGCAGTTACCAGGGGAACACTGAAGCTTTCTTT. This chain uses TRBV6-5 with TRBJ1-1, with TRBD1 as a possible D gene (5 bases). Germline CDR1 MNHEY, CDR2 SVGAGI. The CDR3 consists of 13 residues. The V gene lost 2 bases and the J gene lost 1 base, with 5 bases spanning the gap.